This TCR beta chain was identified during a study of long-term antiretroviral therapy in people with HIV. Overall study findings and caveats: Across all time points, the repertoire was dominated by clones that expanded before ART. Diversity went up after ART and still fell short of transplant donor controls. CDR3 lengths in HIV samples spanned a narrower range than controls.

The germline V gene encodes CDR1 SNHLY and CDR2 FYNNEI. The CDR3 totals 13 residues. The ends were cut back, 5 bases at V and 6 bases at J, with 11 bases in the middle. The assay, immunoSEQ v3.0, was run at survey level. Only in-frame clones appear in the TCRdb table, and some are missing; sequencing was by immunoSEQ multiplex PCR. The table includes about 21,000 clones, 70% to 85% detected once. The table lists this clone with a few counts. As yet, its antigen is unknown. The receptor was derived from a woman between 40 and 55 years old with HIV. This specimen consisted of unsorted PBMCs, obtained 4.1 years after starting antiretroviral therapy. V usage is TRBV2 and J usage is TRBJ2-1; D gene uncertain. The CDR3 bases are TGTGCCAGCAGTACCGGATTGGGCAATGAGCAGTTCTTC. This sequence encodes CASSTGLGNEQFF.